These 10 T cell receptor beta chains came from one sample sequenced in a study of T cells in Graves' hyperthyroidism and ophthalmopathy. Amplification yielded TCR beta CDR3 regions, with RNA transcripts as the source. The HTBI primer set served for first-round RT-PCR of the TCR CDR3. TCRdb re-called the multiplex PCR reads through MiXCR, storing one row per CDR3 protein. The sample consists of approximately 600,000 distinct CDR3 sequences, 14% of them appearing once. The material sequenced was blood. The receptors originated from a woman aged 18-35 years with Graves' ophthalmopathy.

The table lists this clonotype with many counts. The chain employs TRBV11-3 and TRBJ2-1; possible D gene TRBD2, 5 bases. Trimming cost V 1 base and J 2 bases, with 12 bases left between them. Per germline, CDR1 SGHNT and CDR2 YENEEA. The CDR3 is 16 amino acids. The CDR3 spells CASSLGSGITYNEQFF. CDR3 nucleotides: TGTGCCAGCAGCTTAGGGTCGGGAATCACCTACAATGAGCAGTTCTTC. The complete variable domain, with remaining parts taken from reference TRBV11-3 and TRBJ2-1, reads EAGVVQSPRYKIIEKKQPVAFWCNPISGHNTLYWYLQNLGQGPELLIRYENEEAVDDSQLPKDRFSAERLKGVDSTLKIQPAELGDSAVYLCASSLGSGITYNEQFFGPGTRLTVL.

This clonotype was recorded a few times. The V and J genes are TRBV4-1 and TRBJ1-3; the D gene is possibly TRBD1 (6 bases). The CDR3 has 15 amino acids. Germline V CDR1 and CDR2: MGHRA, YSYEKL. V lost 1 base and J 4 bases, leaving 11 bases between the germline ends. The DNA for the CDR3 is TGCGCCAGCAGCCAAGCCCAGGGGCCCGGAAACACCATATATTTT. It translates to CASSQAQGPGNTIYF.

The rearrangement links TRBV25-1 to TRBJ2-7; 10 bases agree with TRBD1. Germline V gene sequence: CDR1 MGHDK, CDR2 SYGVNS. The CDR3 contains 14 residues. V shed 7 bases, J shed 3 bases, and the junction held 6 bases outside the gene matches. CDR3 DNA: TGTGCCAGCACCGAGAGGGACAGGGGCTACGAGCAGTACTTC. Its translation: CASTERDRGYEQYF.

This chain links TRBV4-1 with TRBJ1-1; 8 bases are shared with TRBD1. Germline V gene lookup returns CDR1 MGHRA and CDR2 YSYEKL. The CDR3 runs to 20 residues. Unmatched junction bases numbered 22, after V lost 4 bases and J lost 3 bases. CDR3 nucleotides: TGCGCCAGCAGCCGACGAACGGACAGGGAAGCTCTCTTGGGGGACACTGAAGCTTTCTTT. Protein: CASSRRTDREALLGDTEAFF.

The chain combines TRBV27 with TRBJ2-7; D ambiguous. Germline CDR1 reads MNHEY; CDR2 reads SMNVEV (reference sequence). The CDR3 is made up of 11 amino acids. Trimming cost V 7 bases and J 6 bases, with 10 bases left between them. The CDR3 spells CASIVAGEQYF. CDR3 in DNA: TGTGCCAGCATCGTCGCTGGCGAGCAGTACTTC.

V gene TRBV6-1 combines with J gene TRBJ2-1; 14 bases match TRBD2. Germline CDR1 MNHNS, CDR2 SASEGT. Trimming cost V 7 bases and J 5 bases; bases outside gene matches: 4. The CDR3 consists of 15 residues. The CDR3 DNA reads TGTGCCAGCACCACGGGACTAGCGGGAGACAATGAGCAGTTCTTC. As protein: CASTTGLAGDNEQFF.

This clonotype was seen many times. The chain carries TRBV28 and TRBJ2-2; TRBD2 matches 7 bases. CDR1 and CDR2 from the germline V gene are MDHEN and SYDVKM. The V segment lost 3 bases and the J segment 5 bases; nucleotides outside the gene matches: 6. This CDR3 has 15 residues. The CDR3 nucleotides are TGTGCCAGCAGTTTCGCGGGAGCGGGAACCGGGGAGCTGTTTTTT. It translates to CASSFAGAGTGELFF.

This chain connects TRBV19 to TRBJ2-7; D remains unclear. The CDR3 sequence is 13 residues long. The V end was cut by 4 bases, the J end by 2 bases, with 9 bases between. From germline, CDR1 is LNHDA and CDR2 SQIVND (reference sequence). The CDR3 spells CASSTTRTYEQYF. CDR3 in DNA: TGTGCCAGTAGTACGACAAGGACCTACGAGCAGTACTTC.

This clonotype was found many times. The chain has TRBV3-1 and TRBJ2-7; 8 bases line up with TRBD1. The CDR3 extends over 15 amino acids. Unmatched junction bases numbered 7, after V lost 1 base and J lost 5 bases. Germline CDR1 is LGHDT and CDR2 is YNNKEL (reference sequence). CDR3 sequence: CASSQGRAGGHEQYF. As DNA, the CDR3 is TGTGCCAGCAGCCAAGGTCGAGCAGGGGGCCACGAGCAGTACTTC.

This clonotype was detected many times. The rearrangement uses TRBV3-1 and TRBJ1-2; D uncertain. The V gene's germline CDR1 is LGHDT and CDR2 YNNKEL (reference sequence). The CDR3 is 12 residues long. V dropped 0 bases and J dropped 8 bases, with 7 bases sitting between them. In nucleotides, the CDR3 is TGTGCCAGCAGCCAAGACGGCGGGGGCTACACCTTC. Translating gives CASSQDGGGYTF.